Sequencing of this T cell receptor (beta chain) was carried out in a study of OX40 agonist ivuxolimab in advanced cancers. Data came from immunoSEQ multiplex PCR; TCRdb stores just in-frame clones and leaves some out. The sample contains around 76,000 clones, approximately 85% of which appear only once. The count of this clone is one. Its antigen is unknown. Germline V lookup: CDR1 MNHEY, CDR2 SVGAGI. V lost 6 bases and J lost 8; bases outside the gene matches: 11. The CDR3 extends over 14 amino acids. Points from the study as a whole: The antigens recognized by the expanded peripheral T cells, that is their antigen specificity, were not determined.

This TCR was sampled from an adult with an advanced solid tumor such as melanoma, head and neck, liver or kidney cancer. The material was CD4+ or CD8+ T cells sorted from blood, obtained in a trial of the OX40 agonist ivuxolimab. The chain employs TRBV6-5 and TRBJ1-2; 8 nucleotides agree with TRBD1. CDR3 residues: CASSLRGRSGGYTF. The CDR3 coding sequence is TGTGCCAGCAGCCTCAGGGGGCGGTCTGGGGGCTACACCTTC.